One sample yielded the 20 T cell receptor beta chains listed below, sequenced in a study of early T cells in non-severe SARS-CoV-2 infection. TCRdb recomputed calls from the 5' RACE reads with MiXCR, one row per CDR3 protein. The profile shows 30,000 to 40,000 distinct CDR3 sequences, about 7% of them singletons. The sample here was whole blood, taken at baseline. All receptors come from an adult who was a healthcare worker with PCR-confirmed SARS-CoV-2 infection or an uninfected control (not recorded which).

This clonotype was observed at least ten times. The gene calls are TRBV11-3 and TRBJ2-1; 8 nucleotides match TRBD2. Germline assignment: CDR1 SGHNT and CDR2 YENEEA. The CDR3 covers 17 residues. V was pared by 1 base and J by 1 base, with 6 bases of the junction left unmatched. The CDR3 DNA reads as TGTGCCAGCAGCTTAGCTCGACTAGCGAGGTCCTACAATGAGCAGTTCTTC. Translation: CASSLARLARSYNEQFF.

The chain links TRBV7-2 to TRBJ1-5; 7 bases are shared with TRBD1. Germline lookup yields CDR1 SGHTA and CDR2 FQGNSA. This CDR3 has 14 amino acids. V lost 2 bases to trimming and J lost 4 bases; unmatched junction nucleotides: 2. CDR3 amino acids: CASSLQGENQPQHF. The CDR3, as DNA: TGTGCCAGCAGCTTACAGGGGGAAAATCAGCCCCAGCATTTT.

CDR3 nucleotide sequence: TGTGCCAGCAGTTTCAGGGTCGATAATTCACCCCTCCACTTT. This encodes CASSFRVDNSPLHF. J is TRBJ1-6 and V is TRBV6-2 or TRBV6-3, with D tentatively TRBD1 (5 bases). The germline V and J ends were trimmed by 4 bases and 5 bases, with 9 bases remaining between them. Germline loops: CDR1 MNHEY, CDR2 SVGEGT. The CDR3 is made up of 14 amino acids.

This clonotype was seen a few times. The gene calls are TRBV30 and TRBJ2-3, with TRBD1 matching 8 bases. With 7 bases clipped from V and 1 base from J, the junction kept 7 bases outside the gene matches. The CDR3 runs to 14 residues. The germline gives CDR1 GTSNPN, CDR2 SVGIG (reference sequence). For the CDR3, the DNA is TGTGCCTCCCGGACAGGGCCACGCACAGATACGCAGTATTTT. Translating gives CASRTGPRTDTQYF.

This chain connects TRBV12-3 or TRBV12-4 to TRBJ1-5; D is undetermined. Trimming removed 6 bases from V and 0 bases from J, with 18 bases in between. The CDR3 runs to 17 residues. The CDR3 bases are TGTGCCAGCAGCCCTCCCGAGGCGGCACCTAGCAATCAGCCCCAGCATTTT. Translated, it gives CASSPPEAAPSNQPQHF.

This clonotype was counted ten times or more. The rearrangement joins TRBV3-1 to TRBJ2-3; D perhaps matches TRBD1 (5 bases). The CDR3 extends over 13 amino acids. With 4 bases removed from V and 5 bases from J, the gap between germline ends came to 10 bases. In germline, CDR1 is LGHDT, CDR2 YNNKEL (reference sequence). CDR3 residues: CASSPRQRDTQYF. The CDR3 DNA reads as TGTGCCAGCAGCCCTCGACAGAGAGATACGCAGTATTTT.

The chain joins TRBV20-1 to TRBJ2-7; weak D call: TRBD2 (6 bases). Germline V gene sequence: CDR1 DFQATT, CDR2 SNEGSKA (reference sequence). This CDR3 region has 13 residues. Trimming stripped 4 bases from V and 4 bases from J, with 14 bases between. CDR3 nucleotides: TGCAGTGCTATAGCTAGCGTCGGTTACGAGCAGTACTTC. Translated: CSAIASVGYEQYF.

This clonotype has ten or more counts. This chain joins TRBV27 and TRBJ1-5; D is uncertain. V was trimmed by 8 bases and J by 13 bases, leaving 12 bases between them. The V gene's germline CDR1 is MNHEY and CDR2 SMNVEV (reference sequence). The CDR3 is made up of 10 amino acids. The CDR3 nucleotides are TGTGCCAGCGGAGCTAATCCTCAGCATTTT. Translated, it gives CASGANPQHF.

This clonotype has just a few counts. In DNA form, the CDR3 reads TGTGCCAGCAGCTCCAAGGGGGCGGGACCCTACAATGAGCAGTTCTTC. This gives the protein CASSSKGAGPYNEQFF. This chain connects TRBV11-2 to TRBJ2-1, with D maybe TRBD1 (7 bases). V dropped 4 bases and J dropped 2 bases, with 15 bases sitting between them. CDR1 and CDR2 from the germline V gene are SGHAT and FQNNGV. The CDR3 has 16 residues.

This clonotype occurred many times. CDR3 residues: CASSLRLAGVDEQFF. In DNA form, the CDR3 reads TGCGCCAGCAGCCTACGGCTAGCGGGAGTCGATGAGCAGTTCTTC. The V gene is TRBV5-1, the J gene TRBJ2-1; 10 nucleotides line up with TRBD2. Germline trimming cut 4 bases from V and 8 bases from J; bases unmatched to any gene: 9. There are 15 residues in the CDR3. The germline gives CDR1 SGHRS, CDR2 YFSETQ.

The chain links TRBV3-1 to TRBJ1-1, with D maybe TRBD1 (6 bases). Germline V gives CDR1 LGHDT, CDR2 YNNKEL (reference sequence). V was pared by 4 bases and J by 7 bases, with 13 bases between. The CDR3 loop spans 13 amino acids. The CDR3, as DNA: TGTGCCAGCAGCCCGAAACAACAGGGTGAAGCTTTCTTT. It codes for CASSPKQQGEAFF.

This clonotype has a handful of counts. The chain couples TRBV9 to TRBJ2-2; TRBD2 matches 10 bases. The CDR3 has 16 residues. Germline V gene sequence: CDR1 SGDLS, CDR2 YYNGEE. J lost 4 bases, V lost 3 bases, and 6 bases had no gene match. Here the CDR3 reads CASSALVAGGTGELFF. In nucleotides, the CDR3 is TGTGCCAGCAGCGCCCTGGTAGCGGGAGGCACCGGGGAGCTGTTTTTT.

This clonotype has more than one count but fewer than ten. V is TRBV6-4 and J is TRBJ2-1; unclear D gene. V lost 0 bases and J 3 bases, leaving 6 bases between the germline ends. Germline CDR1 MRHNA, CDR2 SNTAGT. The CDR3 totals 14 residues. The CDR3 spells CASSDSSDYNEQFF. Written as DNA, the CDR3 is TGTGCCAGCAGTGACTCATCGGACTACAATGAGCAGTTCTTC.

This clonotype was seen more than once but under ten times. The J gene is TRBJ2-3, the V gene TRBV20-1, with D possibly called TRBD1 or TRBD2 (5 bases each). This CDR3 is built from 17 residues. V lost 3 bases, J lost 2 bases, and 21 bases lay in between. The germline V gene has CDR1 DFQATT and CDR2 SNEGSKA (reference sequence). CDR3 nucleotides: TGCAGTGCTAGGACAACCCCGGGACGCCAATCCACAGATACGCAGTATTTT. It yields the protein CSARTTPGRQSTDTQYF.

This clonotype was counted only a few times. This sequence joins TRBV4-3 and TRBJ2-2, with D perhaps matching TRBD1 (6 bases). V dropped 0 bases and J dropped 7 bases, with 12 bases sitting between them. The CDR3 contains 15 residues. Germline V gives CDR1 LGHNA, CDR2 YSLEER. The chain's CDR3 is CASSQEIGTNGELFF. DNA of the CDR3: TGCGCCAGCAGCCAAGAAATCGGGACAAACGGGGAGCTGTTTTTT.

The sample holds a few counts of this clonotype. This chain links TRBV7-3 with TRBJ2-1, with 8 nucleotides matching TRBD2. The CDR3 is 14 residues long. Germline V gene lookup returns CDR1 SGHTA and CDR2 FQGTGA. V lost 0 bases to trimming and J lost 5 bases; unmatched junction nucleotides: 0. CDR3 bases: TGTGCCAGCAGCTTAACCGGGAGGGACAATGAGCAGTTCTTC. Translation: CASSLTGRDNEQFF.

This clonotype was found a few times. The J gene is TRBJ2-3, the V gene TRBV28; 9 bases align to TRBD1. Germline trimming cut 1 base from V and 15 bases from J; bases unmatched to any gene: 5. Germline V lookup: CDR1 MDHEN, CDR2 SYDVKM. The CDR3 has 12 amino acids. The CDR3 DNA reads TGTGCCAGCAGTTTATTGCGGGACAGGGTATATTTT. Its translation is CASSLLRDRVYF.

The V and J genes are TRBV28 and TRBJ1-1, with 7 bases aligning to TRBD1. Trimming cost V 4 bases and J 1 base; bases outside gene matches: 3. The CDR3 contains 14 residues. Germline V gene lookup returns CDR1 MDHEN and CDR2 SYDVKM. CDR3 in amino acids: CASSSTGTNTEAFF. The DNA of the CDR3 is TGTGCCAGCAGTTCGACAGGGACGAACACTGAAGCTTTCTTT.

This chain uses TRBV7-8 with TRBJ2-5; the match to TRBD1 covers 7 bases. V lost 7 bases and J lost 4; bases outside the gene matches: 9. Germline CDR1 is SGHVS and CDR2 is FQNEAQ. The CDR3 is 14 amino acids. The CDR3: CASKDREGIETQYF. Written as DNA, the CDR3 is TGTGCCAGCAAAGACAGGGAAGGAATAGAGACCCAGTACTTC.

This clonotype showed up just a few times. The chain recombines TRBV9 with TRBJ1-2; the D is unclear. The CDR3 contains 13 residues. The V gene's germline CDR1 is SGDLS and CDR2 YYNGEE. Deletions cut 4 bases from V and 0 bases from J, with 7 bases between. CDR3 DNA sequence: TGTGCCAGCAGCCTATTGTCTAACTATGGCTACACCTTC. Amino acid sequence: CASSLLSNYGYTF.